The sequence of this T cell receptor beta chain was determined in a study of CXCR3-negative and CXCR3-positive naive CD8 T cells. Comments on this clonotype: Its target is unknown.

Notes on the study in general: Within a donor, both naive subsets shared TRBV-TRBJ usage, unlike memory cells.

The CDR3 runs to 13 residues. Carrying UMI labels, the TRB cDNA libraries were prepared through 5' RACE. Reanalyzing the 5' RACE reads, TCRdb keeps one entry per CDR3 protein, without DNA. The sample shows 100,000 or so distinct CDR3 sequences, and roughly 1.8% sits with its ten largest clones. Cells that were CD45RO-CCR7+CD27+CD95- constituted naive CD8+ T cells. The receptor was derived from a human donor in good health. Some clones in this sample may be carry-over from other donors' samples. The chain employs TRBV12-3 or TRBV12-4 and TRBJ1-5. What was sequenced was naive CXCR3- CD8+ T cells from blood. Sample subset: CD45RO-CCR7+CD27+CD95- naive CD8+ T cells lacking CXCR3 (TNR3-). The chain's CDR3 is CASSSTPNQPQHF.